What follows is one T cell receptor beta chain and its context. Its antigen is unknown. The CDR3 runs 15 residues. J gave up 5 bases and V 0 bases, and 2 bases lay outside the gene matches. Germline V CDR1 and CDR2: KGHSH, LQKENI. This sample stems from a study of OX40 agonist ivuxolimab in advanced cancers. Profiled with immunoSEQ multiplex PCR; TCRdb holds only in-frame clones, not every one. The table records approximately 100,000 clones, roughly 88% of them present only once. Study-wide points: Those patients achieving a partial response at 0.1-3.0 mg/kg showed among the lowest clonal expansion.

This material consisted of CD4+ or CD8+ T cells sorted from blood, taken in a trial of the OX40 agonist ivuxolimab. The sequence was collected from an adult with an advanced solid tumor such as melanoma, head and neck, liver or kidney cancer. This rearrangement joins TRBV18 to TRBJ2-1; 9 positions agree with TRBD2. The CDR3 is CASSPPASGDNEQFF. The CDR3 DNA is TGTGCCAGCTCACCACCGGCTAGCGGGGACAATGAGCAGTTCTTC. Complete variable domain (other parts from reference TRBV18 and TRBJ2-1): NAGVMQNPRHLVRRRGQEARLRCSPMKGHSHVYWYRQLPEEGLKFMVYLQKENIIDESGMPKERFSAEFPKEGPSILRIQQVVRGDSAAYFCASSPPASGDNEQFFGPGTRLTVL.